The clone carrying this TCR beta chain was detected only a few times. The antigen is unknown. Other DNA variants within this sample encode the same CDR3. These data belong to a study of shared clonotypes between healthy human individuals. Study-wide results and limits: Tissue TCR repertoires likely differ from these blood-only repertoires. For sorted subsets, rarefaction showed incomplete sequencing despite large depth. Memory subsets generally showed lower estimated richness than naive subsets.

V lost 2 bases, J lost 5 bases, and 2 bases lay in between. The germline gives CDR1 SGHRS, CDR2 YFSETQ. CDR3 length: 11 residues. Sequencing used immunoSEQ multiplex PCR; TCRdb keeps in-frame clones, though not all of them. The table shows about 1 million clones, with approximately 68% occurring only once. Material: memory CD4+ T cells sorted from blood. Subset specified: CD45RA-negative fraction. The receptor's source is a man between 18 and 29 years old in good health. V gene TRBV5-1 combines with J gene TRBJ2-1, with no clear D. In nucleotides, the CDR3 is TGCGCCAGCAGCTTCAACAATGAGCAGTTCTTC. Residues: CASSFNNEQFF.